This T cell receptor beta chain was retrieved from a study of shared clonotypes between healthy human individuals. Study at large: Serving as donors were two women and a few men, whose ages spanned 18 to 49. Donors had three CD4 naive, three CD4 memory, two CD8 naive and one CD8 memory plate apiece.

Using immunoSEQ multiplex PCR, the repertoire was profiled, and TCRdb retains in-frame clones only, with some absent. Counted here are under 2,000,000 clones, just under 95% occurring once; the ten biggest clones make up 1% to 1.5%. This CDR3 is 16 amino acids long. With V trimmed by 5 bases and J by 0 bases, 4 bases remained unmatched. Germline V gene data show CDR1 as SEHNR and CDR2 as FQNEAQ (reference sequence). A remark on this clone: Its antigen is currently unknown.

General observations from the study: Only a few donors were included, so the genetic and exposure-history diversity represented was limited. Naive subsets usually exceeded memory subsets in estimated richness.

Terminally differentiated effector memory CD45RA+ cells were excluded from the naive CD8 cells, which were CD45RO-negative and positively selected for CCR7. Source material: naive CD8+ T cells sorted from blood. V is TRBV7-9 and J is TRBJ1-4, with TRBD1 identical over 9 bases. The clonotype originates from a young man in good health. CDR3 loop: CASSVRQGATNEKLFF. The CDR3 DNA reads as TGTGCCAGCAGCGTCCGACAGGGGGCAACTAATGAAAAACTGTTTTTT.